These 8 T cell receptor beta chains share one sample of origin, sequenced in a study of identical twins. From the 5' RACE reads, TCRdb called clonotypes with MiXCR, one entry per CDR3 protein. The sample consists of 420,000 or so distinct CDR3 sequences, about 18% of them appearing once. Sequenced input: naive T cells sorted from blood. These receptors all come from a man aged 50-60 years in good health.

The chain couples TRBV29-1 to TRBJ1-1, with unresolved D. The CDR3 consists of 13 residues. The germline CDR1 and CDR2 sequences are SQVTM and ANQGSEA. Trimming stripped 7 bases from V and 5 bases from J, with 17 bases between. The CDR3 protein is CSAVVWTQTEAFF. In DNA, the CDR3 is TGCAGCGCGGTCGTTTGGACTCAGACTGAAGCTTTCTTT.

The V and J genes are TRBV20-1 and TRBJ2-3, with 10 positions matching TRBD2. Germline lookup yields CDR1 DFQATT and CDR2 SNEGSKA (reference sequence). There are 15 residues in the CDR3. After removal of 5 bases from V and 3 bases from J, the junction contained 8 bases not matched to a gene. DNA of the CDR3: TGCAGTGCTCCACAACTAGCGGGGTATACAGATACGCAGTATTTT. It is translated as CSAPQLAGYTDTQYF.

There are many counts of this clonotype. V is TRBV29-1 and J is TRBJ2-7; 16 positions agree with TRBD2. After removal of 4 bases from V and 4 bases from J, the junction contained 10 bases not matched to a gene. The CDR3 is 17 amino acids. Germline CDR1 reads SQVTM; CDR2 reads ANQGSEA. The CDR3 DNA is TGCAGCGTTGGTGCAACCGGGACTAGCGGGAGGGCTTACGAGCAGTACTTC. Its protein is CSVGATGTSGRAYEQYF.

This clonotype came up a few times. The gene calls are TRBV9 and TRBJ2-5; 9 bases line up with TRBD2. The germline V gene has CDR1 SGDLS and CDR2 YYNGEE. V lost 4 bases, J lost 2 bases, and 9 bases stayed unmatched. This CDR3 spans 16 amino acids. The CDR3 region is CASSTGETSGQETQYF. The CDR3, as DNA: TGTGCCAGCAGCACCGGAGAGACTAGCGGACAAGAGACCCAGTACTTC.

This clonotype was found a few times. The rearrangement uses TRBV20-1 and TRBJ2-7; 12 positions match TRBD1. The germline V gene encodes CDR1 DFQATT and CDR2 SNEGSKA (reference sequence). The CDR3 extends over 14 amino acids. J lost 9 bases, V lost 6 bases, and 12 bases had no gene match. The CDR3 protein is CSAPDRDRGRRQYF. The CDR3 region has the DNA TGCAGTGCGCCGGACCGGGACAGGGGGCGCCGGCAGTACTTC.

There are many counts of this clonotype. CDR3 DNA: TGTGCCAGCAGTGAAAGCGGGTACGAGCAGTACTTC. This gives the protein CASSESGYEQYF. The chain employs TRBV6-1 and TRBJ2-7; perhaps TRBD2 as D (6 bases). This CDR3 region has 12 residues. Germline V lookup: CDR1 MNHNS, CDR2 SASEGT. Deletions cut 2 bases from V and 4 bases from J, with 6 bases between.

The CDR3 nucleotides are TGTGCCAGCAGCCAAGGTCCTAGCGGGGGATCCTACGAGCAGTACTTC. It yields the protein CASSQGPSGGSYEQYF. The chain links TRBV4-2 to TRBJ2-7, with TRBD2 identical over 10 bases. This CDR3 region has 16 residues. Trimming cost V 1 base and J 1 base; bases outside gene matches: 4. Germline CDR1 reads LGHNA; CDR2 reads YNFKEQ.

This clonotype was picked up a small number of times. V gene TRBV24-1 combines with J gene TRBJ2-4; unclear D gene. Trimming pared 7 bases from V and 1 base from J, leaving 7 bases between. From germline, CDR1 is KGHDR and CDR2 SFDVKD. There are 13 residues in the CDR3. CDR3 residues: CATRLNAKNIQYF. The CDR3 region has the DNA TGTGCCACCAGACTAAACGCCAAAAACATTCAGTACTTC.